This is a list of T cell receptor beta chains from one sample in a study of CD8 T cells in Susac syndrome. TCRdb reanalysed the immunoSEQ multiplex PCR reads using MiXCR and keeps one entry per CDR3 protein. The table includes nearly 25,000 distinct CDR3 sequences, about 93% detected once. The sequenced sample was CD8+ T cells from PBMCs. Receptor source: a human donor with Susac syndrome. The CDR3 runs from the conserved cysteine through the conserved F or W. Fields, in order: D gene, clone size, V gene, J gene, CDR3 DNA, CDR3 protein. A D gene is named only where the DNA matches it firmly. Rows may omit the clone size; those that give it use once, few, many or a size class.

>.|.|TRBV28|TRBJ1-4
TGTGCCAGCAGTTTATTGGACCAGGGTAAAAATGAAAAACTGTTTTTT
CASSLLDQGKNEKLFF
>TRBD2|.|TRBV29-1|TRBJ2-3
TGCAGCGTTGGAGGGACTAGCAGCACAGATACGCAGTATTTT
CSVGGTSSTDTQYF
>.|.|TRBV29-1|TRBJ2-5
TGCAGCGTTGTCGATACAGCCATCCAAGAGACCCAGTACTTC
CSVVDTAIQETQYF
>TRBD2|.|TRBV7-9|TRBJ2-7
TGTGCCAGCAGCAGCCAACTAGCGGGGGGGCTTTACGAGCAGTACTTC
CASSSQLAGGLYEQYF
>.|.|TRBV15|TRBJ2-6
TGTGCCACCAGCAGTTTAGAGACTGGGGCCAACGTCCTGACTTTC
CATSSLETGANVLTF
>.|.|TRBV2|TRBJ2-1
TGTGCCAGCTATCCAGGTGGCGGATCCTACAATGAGCAGTTCTTC
CASYPGGGSYNEQFF
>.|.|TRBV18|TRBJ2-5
TGTGCCAGCTCACCACGACTTACAGGTCAAGAGACCCAGTACTTC
CASSPRLTGQETQYF
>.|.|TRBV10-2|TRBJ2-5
TGCGCCAGCAGGGGCGGGGAGGAGACCCAGTACTTC
CASRGGEETQYF
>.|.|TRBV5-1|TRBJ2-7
TGCGCCAGCAGAGTGGGGGGCTCCTACGAGCAGTACTTC
CASRVGGSYEQYF
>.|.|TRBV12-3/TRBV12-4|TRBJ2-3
TGTGCCAGCAGTAACCTAGGGGGGGTGGCTACGCAGTATTTT
CASSNLGGVATQYF
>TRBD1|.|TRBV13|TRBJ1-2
TGTGCCAGCAGCTCAGGCCAGGGGGCTGGTGGCTACACCTTC
CASSSGQGAGGYTF
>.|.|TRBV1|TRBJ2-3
TGCACCAGCAGCCAAGATTGGGGACAGCACACAGATACGCAGTATTTT
CTSSQDWGQHTDTQYF
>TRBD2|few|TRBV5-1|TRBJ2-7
TGCGCCAGCAGCTTGCGGACTAGCGGGGGGGCCGACGAGCAGTACTTC
CASSLRTSGGADEQYF
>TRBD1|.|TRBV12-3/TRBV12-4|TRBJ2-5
TGTGCCAGCAGTCCGGGACAGAGGGAGACCCAGTACTTC
CASSPGQRETQYF
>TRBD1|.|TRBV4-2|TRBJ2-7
TGTGCCAGCAGCCACCTTACGGGACAGGGGTCCTCCGAGCAGTACTTC
CASSHLTGQGSSEQYF
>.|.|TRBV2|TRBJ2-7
TGTGCCAGCAGTGGCGCCGGGACGCACTCCTACGAGCAGTACTTC
CASSGAGTHSYEQYF
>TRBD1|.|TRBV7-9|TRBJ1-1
TGTGCCAGCAGCTTGGGACAGGGGAACACTGAAGCTTTCTTT
CASSLGQGNTEAFF
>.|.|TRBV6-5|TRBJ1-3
TGTGCCAGCAGTCCCCAGAGCTCTGGAAACACCATATATTTT
CASSPQSSGNTIYF
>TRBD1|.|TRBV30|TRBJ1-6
TGTGCCTGGAGTGCCCGGACAGGAAATAATTCACCCCTCCACTTT
CAWSARTGNNSPLHF
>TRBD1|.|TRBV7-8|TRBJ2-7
TGTGCCAGCAGCTTAAATTATCGGGACAGGGGAGTCCACGAGCAGTACTTC
CASSLNYRDRGVHEQYF
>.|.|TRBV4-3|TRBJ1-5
TGCGCCAGCAGCCAAGATAGGTACGGCAATCAGCCCCAGCATTTT
CASSQDRYGNQPQHF
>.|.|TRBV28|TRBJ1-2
TGTGCCAGCAGTTACGGGACGGGAGGCTACACCTTC
CASSYGTGGYTF
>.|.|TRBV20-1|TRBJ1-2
TGCAGTGGTCTAGGTTACTATAACTATGGCTACACCTTC
CSGLGYYNYGYTF
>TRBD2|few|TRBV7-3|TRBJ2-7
TGTGCCAGCAGCCCGCTGGGGGGGTCCTCCTCCTACGAGCAGTACTTC
CASSPLGGSSSYEQYF
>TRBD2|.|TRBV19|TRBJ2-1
TGTGCCAGTAGTATAGTGGGGGGGGTCTCCCACAATGAGCAGTTCTTC
CASSIVGGVSHNEQFF
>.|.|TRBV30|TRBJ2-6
TGTGCCTGGAGTACGACTAGTATTGCCGGGGCCAACGTCCTGACTTTC
CAWSTTSIAGANVLTF
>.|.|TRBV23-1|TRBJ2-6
TGCGCCAGCAGTACCGGGATCTCTGGGGCCAACGTCCTGACTTTC
CASSTGISGANVLTF
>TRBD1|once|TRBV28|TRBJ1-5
TGTGCCAGCCGACAGGGGTATCAGCCCCAGCATTTT
CASRQGYQPQHF
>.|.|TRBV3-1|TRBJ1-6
TGTGCCAGCAGCCAAGATCTACGAAATTCACCCCTCCACTTT
CASSQDLRNSPLHF
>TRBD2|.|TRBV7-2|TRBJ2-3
TGTGCCAGCAGCTTACTAGCGGGGTTACCCGATACGCAGTATTTT
CASSLLAGLPDTQYF
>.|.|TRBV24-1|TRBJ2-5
TGTGCCACCAGTGATAATCCCATAGGCAGGGACCGGGAGACCCAGTACTTC
CATSDNPIGRDRETQYF
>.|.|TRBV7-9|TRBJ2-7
TGTGCCAGCAGCTTATCTTCAGGGACCTACGAGCAGTACTTC
CASSLSSGTYEQYF
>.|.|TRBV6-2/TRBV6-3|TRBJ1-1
TGTGCCAGCAGTTACCAGCAGGACATTACTGAAGCTTTCTTT
CASSYQQDITEAFF
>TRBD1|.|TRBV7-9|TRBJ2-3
TGTGCCAGCAACACCCCGGGACAGGCTAGCACAGATACGCAGTATTTT
CASNTPGQASTDTQYF
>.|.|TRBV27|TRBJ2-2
TGTGCCAGCAGTTTTTTGGTTGGGACCGGGGAGCTGGTTTTT
CASSFLVGTGELVF
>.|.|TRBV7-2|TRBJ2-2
TGTGCCAGCAGCTACGACAGGGAGGGGAGCGGGGAGCTGTTTTTT
CASSYDREGSGELFF
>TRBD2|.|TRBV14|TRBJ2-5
TGTGCCAGCAGCCTAACTAGCGGGGGGATGGCGACCCAGTACTTC
CASSLTSGGMATQYF
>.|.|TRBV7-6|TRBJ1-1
TGTGCCAGCAGCTTAGTGGACGCGAACACTGAAGCTTTCTTT
CASSLVDANTEAFF
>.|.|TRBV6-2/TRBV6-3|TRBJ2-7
TGTGCCAGCAGTCTCTCCCGGTTCGGGTTAATCAGAGACGAGCAGTACTTC
CASSLSRFGLIRDEQYF
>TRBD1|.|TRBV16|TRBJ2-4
TGTGCCAGCAGCCCCGGACAGGGGGCGGACATTCAGTACTTC
CASSPGQGADIQYF
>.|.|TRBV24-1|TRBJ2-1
TGTGCCACCAGTGATCCGACAGGAGGGGCGAGCTCCTACAATGAGCAGTTCTTC
CATSDPTGGASSYNEQFF
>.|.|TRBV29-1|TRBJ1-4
TGCAGCGTCGTGGCAGGGACGGCTGGCGAAAAACTGTTTTTT
CSVVAGTAGEKLFF
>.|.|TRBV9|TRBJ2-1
TGTGCCAGCAGCGACCCGATTGTTGGGGGAGGGGGAAATGAGCAGTTCTTC
CASSDPIVGGGGNEQFF
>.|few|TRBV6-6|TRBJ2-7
TGTGCCAGCAGTTACAACCTGGACAGCTCCTACGAGCAGTACTTC
CASSYNLDSSYEQYF
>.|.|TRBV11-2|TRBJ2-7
TGTGCCAGCAGCTTAGGGAGGGACGAGCAGTACTTC
CASSLGRDEQYF
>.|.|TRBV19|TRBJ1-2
TGTGCCAGTAGTATCAGCTCGGGGGGCCGCTATGGCTACACCTTC
CASSISSGGRYGYTF
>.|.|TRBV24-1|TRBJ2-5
TGTGCCACCAGTGATTTGACGGTGGAGACCCAGTACTTC
CATSDLTVETQYF
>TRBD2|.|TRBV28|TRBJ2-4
TGTGCCAGCAGTTTGTCGGGACTAGCGGGGGGTTCACTAGCCAAAAACATTCAGTACTTC
CASSLSGLAGGSLAKNIQYF
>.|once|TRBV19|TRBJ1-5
TGTGCCAGTGGGGAGTACTATGGGAATCAGCCCCAGCATTTT
CASGEYYGNQPQHF
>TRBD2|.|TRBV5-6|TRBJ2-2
TGTGCCAGCAGCTTCAATAGCGGGTTTAACACCGGGGAGCTGTTTTTT
CASSFNSGFNTGELFF
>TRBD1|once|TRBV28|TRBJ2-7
TGTGCCAGCAGTTATGTGGGACAGGGCTACGAGCAGTACTTC
CASSYVGQGYEQYF
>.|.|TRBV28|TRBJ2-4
TGTGCCAGCAGTTCCATAGCCAAAAACATTCAGTACTTC
CASSSIAKNIQYF
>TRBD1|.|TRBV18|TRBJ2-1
TGTGCCAGCTCATCAGATTGGACAGGGGGCGACTACAATGAGCAGTTCTTC
CASSSDWTGGDYNEQFF
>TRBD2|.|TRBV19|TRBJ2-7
TGTGCCAGTAGTTCGTCCGGGACTAGCGGATACGAGCAGTACTTC
CASSSSGTSGYEQYF
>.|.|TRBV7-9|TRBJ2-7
TGTGCCAGCAGCTCCGGGACAAGATTCTACGAGCAGTACTTC
CASSSGTRFYEQYF